This T cell receptor beta chain came from a study of response to subunit inactivated influenza vaccine. J was trimmed by 0 bases and V by 0 bases; bases with no gene match: 7. CDR1 is MNHEY and CDR2 is SMNVEV in the germline V gene (reference sequence). This CDR3 contains 17 residues. TCRdb passed the RT-PCR reads through MiXCR, listing each CDR3 protein once. Of about 540,000 distinct CDR3 sequences listed, less than 25% are singletons. The data were also submitted as part of a second study, on T cells expressing NK-cell markers. This second study notes: 5'RACE template switching with UMIs generated TCR beta cDNA. There were a few donors in whom these clonotypes also led the CD3+CD56-NKG2C+ fraction.

The sequences come from CD4+ T cells sorted from PBMCs, collected approximately 12 days after vaccination. This sequence was found in a man aged 45-60 years who received an inactivated influenza vaccine. The V gene is TRBV27, the J gene TRBJ1-1, with 7 positions matching TRBD1. The CDR3 nucleotides are TGTGCCAGCAGTTTATCGGGGACAGTCGGCCTGAACACTGAAGCTTTCTTT. Its protein is CASSLSGTVGLNTEAFF.